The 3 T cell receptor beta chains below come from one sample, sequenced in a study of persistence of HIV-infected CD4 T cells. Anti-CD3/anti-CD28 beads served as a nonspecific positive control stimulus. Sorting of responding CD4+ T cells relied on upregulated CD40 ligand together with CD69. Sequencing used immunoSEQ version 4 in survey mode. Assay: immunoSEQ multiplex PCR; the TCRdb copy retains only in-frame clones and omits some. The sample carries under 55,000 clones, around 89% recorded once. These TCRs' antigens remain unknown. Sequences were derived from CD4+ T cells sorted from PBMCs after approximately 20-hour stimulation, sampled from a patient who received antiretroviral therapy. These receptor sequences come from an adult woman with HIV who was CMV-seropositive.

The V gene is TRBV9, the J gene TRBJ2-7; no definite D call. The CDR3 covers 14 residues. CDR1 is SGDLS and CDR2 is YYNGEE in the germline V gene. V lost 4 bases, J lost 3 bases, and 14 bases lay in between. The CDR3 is CASSLFTPGYEQYV. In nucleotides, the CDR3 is TGTGCCAGCAGCCTATTCACCCCCGGCTACGAGCAGTACGTC.

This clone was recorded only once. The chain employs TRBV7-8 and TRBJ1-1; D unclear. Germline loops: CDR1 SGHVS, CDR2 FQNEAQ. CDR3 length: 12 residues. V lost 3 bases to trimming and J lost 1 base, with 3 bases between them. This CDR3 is CASSFENTEAFF. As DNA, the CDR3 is TGTGCCAGCAGCTTCGAGAACACTGAAGCTTTCTTT.

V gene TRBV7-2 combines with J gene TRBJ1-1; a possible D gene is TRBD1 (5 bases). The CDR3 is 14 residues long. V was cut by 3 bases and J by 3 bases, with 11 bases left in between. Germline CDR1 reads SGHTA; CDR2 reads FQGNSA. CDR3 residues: CASSFQGGDTEAFF. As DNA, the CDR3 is TGTGCCAGCAGCTTCCAGGGTGGGGACACTGAAGCTTTCTTT.